The following is a T cell receptor (beta chain) sequence with its context. There are 15 residues in the CDR3. V was shortened by 0 bases and J by 8 bases, with 14 bases between the two germline ends. Germline lookup yields CDR1 SGHTA and CDR2 FQGNSA. The record originates from a study of cytomegalovirus exposure and HLA in healthy donors. Study as a whole: Unique TCRs numbering about 85 million, obtained from HLA-typed donors, made up an early data release.

Researchers ran the PCR with 60 Vbeta and 13 Jbeta primers. Libraries were prepared by immunoSEQ multiplex PCR; TCRdb keeps only in-frame clonotypes and omits some of them. This sample's clone table lists 65,000 to 90,000 clones. The chain couples TRBV7-2 to TRBJ2-1; tentatively, D is TRBD2 (6 bases). The specimen was PBMCs. This receptor was obtained from a female donor in good health and CMV-seropositive. The CDR3 DNA sequence: TGTGCCAGCAGCTTAGCGCCCCGACTAGAGGATGAGCAGTTCTTC. Translating it yields CASSLAPRLEDEQFF.